This passage covers 13 T cell receptor beta chains from one sample sequenced in a study of PD-1 blockade in classical Hodgkin lymphoma (dated by TCRdb to the early 2020s). This specimen's time point label, per the study, means: cycle 2 day 1 (C2D1) of nivolumab. Every trial patient had relapsed following autologous stem cell transplantation, and prior brentuximab vedotin exposure was what differed among cohorts A, B and C. Library construction relied on the immunoSEQ multiplex PCR assay. This is the immuneACCESS table as TCRdb keeps it, with only in-frame sequences that have V and J called. A part of the clones is gone; compared with another copy, unresolved V genes explain less than half, and the rest is unexplained. The sample yields tens of thousands of clones; roughly 89% were counted once. The ten largest clones add up to about 10% of the sample. This sample comprised peripheral blood mononuclear cells (PBMCs), obtained before the second cycle of nivolumab. The receptors stem from a human donor with classical Hodgkin lymphoma.

This chain uses TRBV4-2 with TRBJ1-5, with a possible D match to TRBD1 (5 bases). Germline V CDR1 and CDR2: LGHNA, YNFKEQ. CDR3 length: 15 amino acids. Trimming took 1 base from V and 6 from J, leaving 13 bases between them. The CDR3 nucleotides read TGTGCCAGCAGCCAAGGGCCAGGGCTAGCTCAGCCCCAGCATTTT. It is translated as CASSQGPGLAQPQHF.

The CDR3 sequence is CASSQDGASIGGWDTQYF. CDR3 nucleotide sequence: TGCGCCAGCAGCCAAGATGGGGCTAGCATTGGGGGGTGGGATACGCAGTATTTT. The chain has TRBV4-1 and TRBJ2-3, with D perhaps matching TRBD2 (6 bases). Trimming removed 0 bases at V and 6 bases at J, with 22 bases between. The CDR3 loop spans 18 amino acids. From germline, CDR1 is MGHRA and CDR2 YSYEKL.

This chain joins TRBV5-8 and TRBJ2-5; 7 nucleotides match TRBD1. CDR1 and CDR2 from the germline V gene are SGHTS and YDEGEE. V trimming: 0 bases; J trimming: 2 bases; junction bases outside the gene matches: 7. The CDR3 covers 16 residues. The CDR3 nucleotides read TGTGCCAGCAGCTTGGGGACCAGGGACAGACAAGAGACCCAGTACTTC. As protein: CASSLGTRDRQETQYF.

This clone was detected a few times. V usage is TRBV5-4 and J usage is TRBJ1-2; D call uncertain. Trimming stripped 2 bases from V and 7 bases from J, with 12 bases between. This CDR3 region has 13 residues. The germline V gene has CDR1 SGHNT and CDR2 YYREEE (reference sequence). The CDR3 DNA reads TGTGCCAGCAGCTTAGGAAGGGTCGGTGGCTACACCTTC. Amino acid sequence: CASSLGRVGGYTF.

This chain uses TRBV7-2 with TRBJ2-7; maybe TRBD2 (5 bases). The V end lost 4 bases, the J end lost 0 bases, and 7 bases lay between the germline ends. This CDR3 is 13 amino acids long. From germline, CDR1 is SGHTA and CDR2 FQGNSA. CDR3 DNA sequence: TGTGCCAGCAGCTCGGGGAGCTCCTACGAGCAGTACTTC. Translating it yields CASSSGSSYEQYF.

CDR3 residues: CASSNRDLSYEQYF. CDR3 sequence (DNA): TGTGCCAGCAGCAACAGGGATCTCTCCTACGAGCAGTACTTC. This rearrangement joins TRBV11-1 to TRBJ2-7; D possibly corresponds to TRBD1 (6 bases). Trimming removed 5 bases from V and 0 bases from J, with 11 bases in between. The CDR3 has 14 residues. Germline V CDR1 and CDR2: SGHAT, FQDESV (reference sequence).

V is TRBV5-1 and J is TRBJ2-1; D possibly corresponds to TRBD2 (6 bases). V shed 0 bases and J shed 2 bases, with 12 bases lying between them. Looked up from germline, CDR1 is SGHRS and CDR2 is YFSETQ. The CDR3 covers 16 residues. The CDR3 is CASSLDPGLTYNEQFF. In DNA form, the CDR3 reads TGCGCCAGCAGCTTGGACCCGGGACTGACCTACAATGAGCAGTTCTTC.

In its sample, this clone was seen once. The chain combines TRBV27 with TRBJ2-7; 10 nucleotides agree with TRBD1. Trimming removed 8 bases from V and 4 bases from J; junction bases left unmatched: 8. CDR3 length: 14 residues. Germline-derived CDR1 and CDR2 are MNHEY and SMNVEV (reference sequence). This CDR3 reads CASSYSGQGYEQYF. The CDR3 bases are TGTGCCAGCTCATATTCGGGACAGGGGTACGAGCAGTACTTC.

CDR3 nucleotide sequence: TGTGCCAGCAGCCGCCTGGGACTCAAAGAGACCCAGTACTTC. This codes for CASSRLGLKETQYF. This chain joins TRBV7-9 and TRBJ2-5, with D perhaps TRBD2 (6 bases). The V gene lost 5 bases and the J gene lost 3 bases, with 13 bases spanning the gap. Germline V gene sequence: CDR1 SEHNR, CDR2 FQNEAQ (reference sequence). This CDR3 contains 14 residues.

The V gene is TRBV6-1, the J gene TRBJ1-3; TRBD1 matches at 7 bases. Germline CDR1 MNHNS, CDR2 SASEGT. The ends lost 7 bases at V and 4 bases at J; junction bases unmatched: 7. The length of the CDR3 is 14 residues. As DNA, the CDR3 is TGTGCCAGCACCAACAGGGGAGGCGGAAACACCATATATTTT. Translating it yields CASTNRGGGNTIYF.

This rearrangement joins TRBV7-9 to TRBJ2-1; perhaps TRBD2 as D (6 bases). Per the germline V gene, CDR1 is SEHNR and CDR2 is FQNEAQ (reference sequence). The CDR3 has 19 amino acids. Between the trimmed V and J ends, which lost 3 bases and 6 bases, there was a span of 27 bases. The CDR3 sequence: CASSFPGTYPTSEPNEQFF. The CDR3, as DNA: TGTGCCAGCAGCTTCCCCGGGACTTACCCCACCTCGGAGCCCAATGAGCAGTTCTTC.

The chain links TRBV6-1 to TRBJ1-2; possible D gene TRBD1, 5 bases. With 2 bases removed from V and 7 bases from J, the gap between germline ends came to 20 bases. The CDR3 is 16 amino acids. The V gene's germline CDR1 is MNHNS and CDR2 SASEGT. The CDR3 spells CASSEQPRGVGRGYTF. The CDR3 DNA follows: TGTGCCAGCAGTGAACAACCGAGGGGTGTTGGACGTGGCTACACCTTC.

The chain joins TRBV29-1 to TRBJ1-1; the D gene is possibly TRBD1 (6 bases). Germline CDR1 and CDR2: SQVTM and ANQGSEA. The CDR3 sequence is 16 residues long. Trimming left V 2 bases short and J 8 bases short, with 24 bases between. In nucleotides, the CDR3 is TGCAGCGTTGAAACGGGGGCCTCATTGCCGCCGGGGGAAGCTTTCTTT. Encoded protein: CSVETGASLPPGEAFF. The full variable domain, completed using reference TRBV29-1 and TRBJ1-1, is SAVISQKPSRDICQRGTSLTIQCQVDSQVTMMFWYRQQPGQSLTLIATANQGSEATYESGFVIDKFPISRPNLTFSTLTVSNMSPEDSSIYLCSVETGASLPPGEAFFGQGTRLTVV.